The 17 T cell receptor beta chains below all came from one sample that was sequenced in a study of T cells in localized non-small cell lung cancer. The repertoire was sequenced with immunoSEQ multiplex PCR; TCRdb's copy has only in-frame clones and lacks some. Here the sample spans approximately 80,000 clones, 70% to 90% being singletons. Sequences were derived from peripheral blood, sampled before any cancer treatment. These receptor sequences come from a female donor at least 60 years old with stage I lung adenocarcinoma.

The V and J genes are TRBV28 and TRBJ1-1, with 10 nucleotides matching TRBD1. The CDR3 loop spans 13 amino acids. Germline V CDR1 and CDR2: MDHEN, SYDVKM. The V and J ends lost 5 bases and 5 bases, in that order; junction bases with no gene match: 2. Here the CDR3 reads CASSGQGVTEAFF. In DNA form, the CDR3 reads TGTGCCAGCAGTGGACAGGGGGTAACTGAAGCTTTCTTT.

The chain links TRBV11-2 to TRBJ2-5; 8 positions agree with TRBD1. Germline V gives CDR1 SGHAT, CDR2 FQNNGV. The CDR3 is made up of 13 amino acids. V dropped 3 bases and J dropped 8; count of bases not matched to a gene: 5. The DNA for the CDR3 is TGTGCCAGCAGCTTGGACAGGGAACTTACCCAGTACTTC. This sequence encodes CASSLDRELTQYF.

The rearrangement uses TRBV19 and TRBJ1-5, with no clear D. Germline V gives CDR1 LNHDA, CDR2 SQIVND (reference sequence). Trimming took off 2 bases at V and 6 bases at J, with 11 bases between the two ends. The CDR3 has 14 amino acids. CDR3 in DNA: TGTGCCAGTAGTATAAAGATAACCTCTCAGCCCCAGCATTTT. Translation gives CASSIKITSQPQHF.

Only one count was recorded for this clone. The V gene is TRBV5-4, the J gene TRBJ1-1; D uncertain. The ends were cut back, 0 bases at V and 3 bases at J, with 6 bases in the middle. Germline V gene data show CDR1 as SGHNT and CDR2 as YYREEE (reference sequence). This CDR3 contains 13 residues. CDR3 coding DNA: TGTGCCAGCAGCTTGGACGGGTACACTGAAGCTTTCTTT. It is translated as CASSLDGYTEAFF. Supplemented by reference TRBV5-4 and TRBJ1-1, the full variable domain reads ETGVTQSPTHLIKTRGQQVTLRCSSQSGHNTVSWYQQALGQGPQFIFQYYREEENGRGNFPPRFSGLQFPNYSSELNVNALELDDSALYLCASSLDGYTEAFFGQGTRLTVV.

The genes are TRBV7-7 and TRBJ2-1, with TRBD1 identical over 7 bases. From germline, CDR1 is SSHAT and CDR2 FNYEAQ (reference sequence). This CDR3 region has 13 residues. V was pared by 6 bases and J by 9 bases, with 8 bases of the junction left unmatched. CDR3 sequence reads: CASSRQGTSEQFF. CDR3 in DNA: TGTGCCAGCAGTAGACAGGGAACGAGTGAGCAGTTCTTC.

This clone was seen a handful of times. This rearrangement joins TRBV30 to TRBJ2-3; 11 bases map to TRBD2. Unmatched junction bases numbered 12, after V lost 1 base and J lost 0 bases. Germline CDR1 is GTSNPN and CDR2 is SVGIG (reference sequence). This CDR3 has 19 residues. For the CDR3, the DNA is TGTGCCTGGAGTGCCCCGCTTAGCGGGAGGGATACTAGCACAGATACGCAGTATTTT. This sequence encodes CAWSAPLSGRDTSTDTQYF.

The rearrangement links TRBV7-9 to TRBJ2-7, with D tentatively TRBD1 (6 bases). Germline values: CDR1 SEHNR, CDR2 FQNEAQ (reference sequence). The V and J ends lost 7 bases and 4 bases respectively, with 17 bases between them. CDR3 size: 14 residues. The CDR3 reads CASTLDSLHYEQYF. The CDR3 DNA follows: TGTGCCAGCACCCTGGACAGCTTACATTACGAGCAGTACTTC.

The chain is built from TRBV4-1 and TRBJ2-1; 9 bases line up with TRBD1. Germline lookup yields CDR1 MGHRA and CDR2 YSYEKL. CDR3 length: 17 amino acids. The trim removed 3 bases at V and 6 bases at J, leaving 12 bases unmatched. CDR3: CASSQGQGPGPGNEQFF. CDR3 DNA: TGCGCCAGCAGCCAGGGACAGGGTCCAGGTCCTGGCAATGAGCAGTTCTTC.

The rearrangement links TRBV23-1 to TRBJ2-2, with 14 bases lining up with TRBD2. TRBV23-1 is sorted into the ORF group, with uncertain function. CDR3 length: 18 amino acids. J gave up 6 bases and V 2 bases, and 8 bases lay outside the gene matches. Here the CDR3 DNA reads TGCGCCAGCAGTCAACCTCCGGGACTAGCGGGAGCCCCCGGGGAGCTGTTTTTT. This translates into CASSQPPGLAGAPGELFF.

This chain links TRBV11-2 with TRBJ1-1, with TRBD1 identical over 8 bases. In germline, CDR1 is SGHAT, CDR2 FQNNGV. With V trimmed by 3 bases and J by 5 bases, 8 bases remained unmatched. The CDR3 has 15 amino acids. The CDR3 region is CASSFDRGKWTEAFF. The CDR3 region has the DNA TGTGCCAGCAGCTTCGACAGGGGTAAATGGACTGAAGCTTTCTTT.

This chain joins TRBV2 and TRBJ2-7, with TRBD1 matching 7 bases. The CDR3 runs 14 residues. V lost 1 base to trimming and J lost 6 bases; unmatched junction nucleotides: 6. From germline, CDR1 is SNHLY and CDR2 FYNNEI. The CDR3 is CASSEGVAGGEQYF. As DNA, the CDR3 is TGTGCCAGCAGTGAAGGGGTAGCAGGGGGCGAGCAGTACTTC.

Here the CDR3 reads CASSLGTDGTVYGYTF. The CDR3 region has the DNA TGCGCCAGCAGCTTGGGTACAGACGGTACGGTTTATGGCTACACCTTC. This chain connects TRBV5-1 to TRBJ1-2; D uncertain. The V end lost 0 bases, the J end lost 5 bases, and 17 bases lay between the germline ends. Germline V gives CDR1 SGHRS, CDR2 YFSETQ. The CDR3 runs to 16 residues.

This chain joins TRBV29-1 and TRBJ2-1, with 7 bases lining up with TRBD1. CDR1 SQVTM and CDR2 ANQGSEA come from the germline V gene. The CDR3 is made up of 12 amino acids. The V gene end was trimmed by 7 bases and the J gene end by 7 bases; junction bases not matched to a gene: 7. Here the CDR3 reads CSARQGVNEQFF. The CDR3 DNA reads as TGCAGCGCTAGACAGGGAGTGAATGAGCAGTTCTTC.

This chain joins TRBV5-6 and TRBJ1-6; D remains unclear. V was trimmed by 1 base and J by 7 bases, leaving 6 bases between them. The CDR3 sequence is 13 residues long. Germline assignment: CDR1 SGHDT and CDR2 YYEEEE. CDR3 sequence (DNA): TGTGCCAGCAGCTTGCGGTCGAATTCACCCCTCCACTTT. Translated, it gives CASSLRSNSPLHF.

This clone has at least ten counts. The chain is built from TRBV19 and TRBJ1-4; no clear D gene. V lost 1 base, J lost 5 bases, and 11 bases lay in between. CDR3 length equals 15 residues. Germline loops: CDR1 LNHDA, CDR2 SQIVND (reference sequence). The CDR3 loop reads CASSIARGPNEKLFF. The CDR3 bases are TGTGCCAGTAGTATAGCCCGGGGTCCCAATGAAAAACTGTTTTTT.

The chain recombines TRBV10-1 with TRBJ1-5; 7 bases fit TRBD1. Germline loops: CDR1 WNHNN, CDR2 SYGVQD (reference sequence). J gave up 1 base and V 4 bases, and 16 bases lay outside the gene matches. The CDR3 covers 19 residues. CDR3 nucleotides: TGCGCCAGCAGTGGGGTCCCAGGGGGAAATTGGAAAAGCAATCAGCCCCAGCATTTT. Its translation: CASSGVPGGNWKSNQPQHF.

The J gene is TRBJ2-5, the V gene TRBV5-1; 8 positions match TRBD2. With 9 bases clipped from V and 0 bases from J, the junction kept 13 bases outside the gene matches. This CDR3 is built from 16 residues. Germline CDR1 reads SGHRS; CDR2 reads YFSETQ. The CDR3 here is CATAASGPTYQETQYF. In nucleotides, the CDR3 is TGCGCCACTGCGGCTAGCGGGCCGACTTACCAAGAGACCCAGTACTTC.